The rows below give T cell receptor beta chains drawn from one sample of a study of identical twins. TCRdb fed the 5' RACE reads into MiXCR, producing one record per CDR3 protein. This repertoire shows around 290,000 distinct CDR3 sequences, roughly 10% found once; its top ten account for about 7.1%. The same data also went into a second study, on yellow fever vaccine responses in identical twins.

The sequenced sample consisted of CD8+ T cells sorted from blood. The receptor source for this set is a woman aged 18-29 years in good health. Both conserved end residues are part of each CDR3. Each record gives: clone size, V gene, D gene, J gene, CDR3 protein, CDR3 DNA. D genes are given only for firm matches. Size is stated for part of the rows, as once, few or many counts, or as a class when the clone is expanded.

clone_size: -
v_call: TRBV7-9
d_call: -
j_call: TRBJ1-3
cdr3_aa: CASSLYSGNTIYF
cdr3_nt: TGTGCCAGCAGCTTATATTCTGGAAACACCATATATTTT

clone_size: few
v_call: TRBV25-1
d_call: TRBD1
j_call: TRBJ2-5
cdr3_aa: CASSERQGALETQYF
cdr3_nt: TGTGCCAGCAGTGAACGACAGGGGGCTTTGGAGACCCAGTACTTC

clone_size: few
v_call: TRBV4-1
d_call: -
j_call: TRBJ2-1
cdr3_aa: CASSQDPGGYNEQFF
cdr3_nt: TGCGCCAGCAGCCAAGATCCCGGGGGCTACAATGAGCAGTTCTTC

clone_size: many
v_call: TRBV12-3/TRBV12-4
d_call: -
j_call: TRBJ2-1
cdr3_aa: CASSRTPGSYNEQFF
cdr3_nt: TGTGCCAGCAGTCGAACTCCCGGCTCCTACAATGAGCAGTTCTTC

clone_size: -
v_call: TRBV29-1
d_call: -
j_call: TRBJ2-1
cdr3_aa: CSPLTVDNEQFF
cdr3_nt: TGCAGTCCGCTCACGGTAGACAATGAGCAGTTCTTC

clone_size: few
v_call: TRBV20-1
d_call: TRBD2
j_call: TRBJ2-7
cdr3_aa: CSARDLRTSGFYEQYF
cdr3_nt: TGCAGTGCTAGAGATTTAAGGACTAGCGGATTCTACGAGCAGTACTTC

clone_size: many
v_call: TRBV27
d_call: TRBD1
j_call: TRBJ2-3
cdr3_aa: CASSFKGQGHSTDTQYF
cdr3_nt: TGTGCCAGCAGTTTTAAGGGACAGGGTCACAGCACAGATACGCAGTATTTT

clone_size: many
v_call: TRBV21-1
d_call: -
j_call: TRBJ2-5
cdr3_aa: CASSRIERQETQYF
cdr3_nt: TGTGCCAGCAGCAGAATCGAGAGGCAAGAGACCCAGTACTTC

clone_size: -
v_call: TRBV11-2
d_call: -
j_call: TRBJ2-7
cdr3_aa: CASSPGITYEQYF
cdr3_nt: TGTGCCAGCAGCCCAGGGATAACCTACGAGCAGTACTTC

clone_size: few
v_call: TRBV12-3/TRBV12-4
d_call: -
j_call: TRBJ1-1
cdr3_aa: CASGLGDTEAFF
cdr3_nt: TGTGCCAGCGGGCTGGGGGACACTGAAGCTTTCTTT

clone_size: few
v_call: TRBV7-9
d_call: -
j_call: TRBJ2-7
cdr3_aa: CASSSNTGLSSYEQYF
cdr3_nt: TGTGCCAGCAGCTCTAACACAGGGCTAAGCTCCTACGAGCAGTACTTC

clone_size: -
v_call: TRBV20-1
d_call: -
j_call: TRBJ2-7
cdr3_aa: CSARDLGDGNEQYF
cdr3_nt: TGCAGTGCTAGAGATCTGGGGGACGGCAACGAGCAGTACTTC

clone_size: once
v_call: TRBV13
d_call: -
j_call: TRBJ2-1
cdr3_aa: CASSLVTHNEQFF
cdr3_nt: TGTGCCAGCAGCTTAGTGACGCACAATGAGCAGTTCTTC

clone_size: many
v_call: TRBV20-1
d_call: -
j_call: TRBJ2-7
cdr3_aa: CSAMLAEPYEQYF
cdr3_nt: TGCAGTGCTATGTTAGCGGAGCCCTACGAGCAGTACTTC

clone_size: many
v_call: TRBV4-3
d_call: -
j_call: TRBJ2-3
cdr3_aa: CASSLSLPDLPSTDTQYF
cdr3_nt: TGCGCCAGCAGCCTTTCGCTTCCCGACCTTCCCAGCACAGATACGCAGTATTTT

clone_size: many
v_call: TRBV7-9
d_call: -
j_call: TRBJ2-1
cdr3_aa: CASSNRQSYNEQFF
cdr3_nt: TGTGCCAGCAGTAACAGGCAATCCTACAATGAGCAGTTCTTC

clone_size: -
v_call: TRBV12-5
d_call: -
j_call: TRBJ2-4
cdr3_aa: CASGLLGQTLARNIQYF
cdr3_nt: TGTGCTAGTGGTTTGCTTGGACAGACCCTAGCCAGAAACATTCAGTACTTC

clone_size: many
v_call: TRBV20-1
d_call: -
j_call: TRBJ2-7
cdr3_aa: CSARPGQTYEQYF
cdr3_nt: TGCAGTGCTAGGCCCGGACAGACCTACGAGCAGTACTTC

clone_size: -
v_call: TRBV14
d_call: TRBD2
j_call: TRBJ2-1
cdr3_aa: CASSPGGLRNEQFF
cdr3_nt: TGTGCCAGCAGCCCCGGGGGGTTGAGGAATGAGCAGTTCTTC

clone_size: many
v_call: TRBV27
d_call: -
j_call: TRBJ1-2
cdr3_aa: CASSPRRGWEGYTF
cdr3_nt: TGTGCCAGCAGTCCCCGGAGGGGATGGGAGGGCTACACCTTC

clone_size: many
v_call: TRBV4-3
d_call: -
j_call: TRBJ2-7
cdr3_aa: CASSQDRGFSYEQYF
cdr3_nt: TGCGCCAGCAGCCAAGATCGAGGCTTTTCCTACGAGCAGTACTTC

clone_size: -
v_call: TRBV13
d_call: -
j_call: TRBJ2-1
cdr3_aa: CASSFLKNEQFF
cdr3_nt: TGTGCCAGCAGCTTCCTAAAAAATGAGCAGTTCTTC

clone_size: few
v_call: TRBV28
d_call: TRBD1
j_call: TRBJ1-4
cdr3_aa: CASSRDRQLREKLFF
cdr3_nt: TGTGCCAGCAGTCGGGACAGACAATTACGGGAAAAACTGTTTTTT

clone_size: -
v_call: TRBV7-3
d_call: -
j_call: TRBJ2-3
cdr3_aa: CASSEGPVQIDTQYF
cdr3_nt: TGTGCCAGCAGCGAGGGACCCGTGCAAATTGATACGCAGTATTTT

clone_size: many
v_call: TRBV7-9
d_call: -
j_call: TRBJ1-1
cdr3_aa: CASSLGTAEAFF
cdr3_nt: TGTGCCAGCAGCTTGGGGACGGCTGAAGCTTTCTTT

clone_size: few
v_call: TRBV5-4
d_call: -
j_call: TRBJ2-3
cdr3_aa: CASNPTSSDTQYF
cdr3_nt: TGTGCCAGCAACCCGACTAGTTCCGATACGCAGTATTTT

clone_size: many
v_call: TRBV4-1
d_call: -
j_call: TRBJ2-1
cdr3_aa: CASSLWDIPGATDEQFF
cdr3_nt: TGCGCCAGCAGCCTCTGGGATATCCCAGGAGCCACGGATGAGCAGTTCTTC

clone_size: few
v_call: TRBV20-1
d_call: TRBD2
j_call: TRBJ2-2
cdr3_aa: CSAHGTSGGTNTGELFF
cdr3_nt: TGCAGTGCCCACGGGACTAGCGGGGGGACGAACACCGGGGAGCTGTTTTTT